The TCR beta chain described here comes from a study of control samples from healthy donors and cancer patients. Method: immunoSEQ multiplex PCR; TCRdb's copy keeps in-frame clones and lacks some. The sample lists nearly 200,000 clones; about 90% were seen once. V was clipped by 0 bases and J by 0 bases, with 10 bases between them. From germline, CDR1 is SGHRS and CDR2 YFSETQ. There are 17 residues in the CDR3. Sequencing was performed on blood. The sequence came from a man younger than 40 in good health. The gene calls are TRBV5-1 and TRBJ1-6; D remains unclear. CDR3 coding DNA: TGCGCCAGCAGCTTGGAGACCGGCGGCTCCTATAATTCACCCCTCCACTTT. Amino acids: CASSLETGGSYNSPLHF.